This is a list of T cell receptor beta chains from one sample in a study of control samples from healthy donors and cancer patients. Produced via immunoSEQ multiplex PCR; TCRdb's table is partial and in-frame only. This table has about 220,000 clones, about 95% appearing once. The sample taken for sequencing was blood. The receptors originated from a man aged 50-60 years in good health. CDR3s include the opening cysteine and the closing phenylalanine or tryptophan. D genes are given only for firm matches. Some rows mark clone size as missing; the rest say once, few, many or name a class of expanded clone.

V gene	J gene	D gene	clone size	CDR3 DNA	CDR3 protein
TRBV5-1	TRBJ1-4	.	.	TGCGCCAGCAGCTTTGGGACCGCAACTAATGAAAAACTGTTTTTT	CASSFGTATNEKLFF
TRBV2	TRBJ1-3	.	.	TGCGCCAGCTCATGGTTCTCTGGAAACACCATATATTTT	CASSWFSGNTIYF
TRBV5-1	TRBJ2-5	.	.	TGCGCCAGCAGCATTGGCACCCAGGGTGGAGGGGAGACCCAGTACTTC	CASSIGTQGGGETQYF
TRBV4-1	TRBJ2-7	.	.	TGCGCCAGCAGCCAAGATAAGGCAGGCCGCTCCTACGAGCAGTACTTC	CASSQDKAGRSYEQYF
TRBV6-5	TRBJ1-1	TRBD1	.	TGTGCCAGCAGTTTCCGACAGGGTTACACTGAAGCTTTCTTT	CASSFRQGYTEAFF
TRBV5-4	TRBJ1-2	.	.	TGTGCCAGCAGCATAGACCGGGCCGCCGGAGGCTATGGCTACACCTTC	CASSIDRAAGGYGYTF
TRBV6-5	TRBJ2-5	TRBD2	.	TGTGCCAGCAGCCAGAGCGGGGTCGTTGAGACCCAGTACTTC	CASSQSGVVETQYF
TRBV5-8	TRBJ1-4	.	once	TGTGCCAGCAGTTTGTTCGGAACGGCGGTCGCAACTAATGAAAAACTGTTTTTT	CASSLFGTAVATNEKLFF
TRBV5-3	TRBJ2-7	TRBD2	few	TGTGCCAGAAGCTATAAGCGGGGACCCCCCGAGCAGTACTTC	CARSYKRGPPEQYF
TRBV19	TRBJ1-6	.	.	TGTGCCAGTAGTATACGCCCGGTGAATAATTCACCCCTCCACTTT	CASSIRPVNNSPLHF
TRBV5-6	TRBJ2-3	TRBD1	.	TGTGCCAGCAGCGGAAGGACAGGGCGGTCCACAGATACGCAGTATTTT	CASSGRTGRSTDTQYF
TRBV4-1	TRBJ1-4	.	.	TGCGCCAGCAGCCAAGACGGAACCCGGCGAAAACTGTTTTTT	CASSQDGTRRKLFF
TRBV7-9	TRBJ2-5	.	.	TGTGCCAGCAGCTTAGCGTACCACGCGGAGACCCAGTACTTC	CASSLAYHAETQYF
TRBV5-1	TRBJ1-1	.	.	TGCGCCAGCAGCCGGGTCTTAGAGAACACTGAAGCTTTCTTT	CASSRVLENTEAFF
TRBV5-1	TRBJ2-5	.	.	TGCGCCAGCAGCTGGGAAGGACAGCTCCAAGAGACCCAGTACTTC	CASSWEGQLQETQYF
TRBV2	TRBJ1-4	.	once	TGTGCCAGCAATTTCGCCCCGGGGGGCGAAAAACTGTTTTTT	CASNFAPGGEKLFF
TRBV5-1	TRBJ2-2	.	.	TGCGCCAGCAGCCCATTGACGACGAACACCGGGGAGCTGTTTTTT	CASSPLTTNTGELFF